This T cell receptor beta chain was profiled in a study of OX40 agonist ivuxolimab in advanced cancers. A word on this clone: Its specificity is unknown.

Assay: immunoSEQ multiplex PCR; the TCRdb copy retains only in-frame clones and omits some. The repertoire holds about 110,000 clones, with more than 70% as singletons. The CDR3 runs 13 residues. V shed 4 bases and J shed 0 bases, with 6 bases lying between them. The germline V gene encodes CDR1 SGHVS and CDR2 FQNEAQ. General study points: Patients who responded partially at 0.1-3.0 mg/kg showed clonal expansion ranking among the lowest. Antigen specificity of clonally expanded peripheral T cells was not established.

The sequence came from an adult with an advanced solid tumor such as melanoma, head and neck, liver or kidney cancer. The chain combines TRBV7-8 with TRBJ1-1, with no clear D. The specimen comprised CD4+ or CD8+ T cells sorted from blood, sampled in a trial of the OX40 agonist ivuxolimab. In nucleotides, the CDR3 is TGTGCCAGCAGCTCGAAAGTGAACACTGAAGCTTTCTTT. It is translated as CASSSKVNTEAFF.